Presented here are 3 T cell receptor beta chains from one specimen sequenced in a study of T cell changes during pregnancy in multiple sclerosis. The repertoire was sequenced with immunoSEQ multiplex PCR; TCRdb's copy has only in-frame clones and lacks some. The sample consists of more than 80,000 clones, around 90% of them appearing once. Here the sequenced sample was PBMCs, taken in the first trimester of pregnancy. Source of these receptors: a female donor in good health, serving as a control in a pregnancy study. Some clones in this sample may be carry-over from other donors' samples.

CDR3: CASSRERTDRHYEQYF. The CDR3 bases are TGCGCCAGCAGCCGCGAGAGGACAGACCGACATTACGAGCAGTACTTC. The chain joins TRBV4-3 to TRBJ2-7; TRBD1 is a possible D gene (6 bases). Per germline, CDR1 LGHNA and CDR2 YSLEER. This CDR3 comprises 16 residues. V was clipped by 4 bases and J by 4 bases, with 20 bases between them.

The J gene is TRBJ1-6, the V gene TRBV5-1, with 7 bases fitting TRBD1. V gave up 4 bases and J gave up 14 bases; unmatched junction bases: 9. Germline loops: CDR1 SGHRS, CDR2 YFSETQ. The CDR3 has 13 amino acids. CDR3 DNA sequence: TGCGCCAGCAGCCTGACAGGGCTTTCGGCCCTCCACTTT. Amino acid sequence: CASSLTGLSALHF.

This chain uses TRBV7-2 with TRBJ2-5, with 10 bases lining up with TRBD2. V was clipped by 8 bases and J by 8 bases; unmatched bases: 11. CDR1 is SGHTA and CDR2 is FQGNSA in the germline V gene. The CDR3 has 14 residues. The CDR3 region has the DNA TGTGCCAGCGAAAGCGGGGGGGTCGTGGGAACCCAGTACTTC. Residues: CASESGGVVGTQYF.